This T cell receptor beta chain was retrieved from a study of beta chain features in type 1 diabetes. Sequenced material consisted of expressed TCRB transcripts (all of the isolated RNA was reverse transcribed). Assay used: immunoSEQ multiplex PCR; TCRdb lists only in-frame clones, some missing. The profile shows 300,000 to 350,000 clones, approximately 10% of them singletons. A word on this clone: Its antigen is not known.

Study-level findings and limits: TCRB CDR3s were moderately but significantly shorter in Type 1 diabetes patients in all four CD4+ subsets.

This CDR3 is built from 15 residues. With 0 bases removed from V and 0 bases from J, the gap between germline ends came to 7 bases. The TCR originated in a man aged 25 to 40 with type 1 diabetes. Sequencing was done on a sample of central memory CD4+ T cells from blood. The chain carries TRBV23-1 and TRBJ2-3; D not resolved. TRBV23-1 qualifies as an ORF whose function is uncertain. The CDR3 nucleotides are TGCGCCAGCAGTCAATCGATAGCTAGCACAGATACGCAGTATTTT. Translated, it gives CASSQSIASTDTQYF.